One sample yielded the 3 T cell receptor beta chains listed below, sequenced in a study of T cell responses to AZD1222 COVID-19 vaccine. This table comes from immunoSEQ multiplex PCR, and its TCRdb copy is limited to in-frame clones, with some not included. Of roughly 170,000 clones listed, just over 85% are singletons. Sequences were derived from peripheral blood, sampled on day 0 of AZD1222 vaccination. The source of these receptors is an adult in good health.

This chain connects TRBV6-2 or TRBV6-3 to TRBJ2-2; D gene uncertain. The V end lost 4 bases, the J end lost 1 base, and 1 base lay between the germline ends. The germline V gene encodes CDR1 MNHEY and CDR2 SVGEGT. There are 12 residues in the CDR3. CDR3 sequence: CASSLNTGELFF. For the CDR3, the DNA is TGTGCCAGCAGTTTGAACACCGGGGAGCTGTTTTTT.

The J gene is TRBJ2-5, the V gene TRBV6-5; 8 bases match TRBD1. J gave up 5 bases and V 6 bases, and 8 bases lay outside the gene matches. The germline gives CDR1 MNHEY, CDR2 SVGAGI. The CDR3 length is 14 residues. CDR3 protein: CASSVQGAGETQYF. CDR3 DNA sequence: TGTGCCAGCAGCGTTCAGGGGGCAGGTGAGACCCAGTACTTC.

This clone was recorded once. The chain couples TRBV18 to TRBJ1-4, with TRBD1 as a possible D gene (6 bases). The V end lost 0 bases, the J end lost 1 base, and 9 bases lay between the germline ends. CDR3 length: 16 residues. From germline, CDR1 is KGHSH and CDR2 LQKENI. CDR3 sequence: CASSPPEGGTNEKLFF. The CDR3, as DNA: TGTGCCAGCTCACCACCGGAGGGGGGAACTAATGAAAAACTGTTTTTT.